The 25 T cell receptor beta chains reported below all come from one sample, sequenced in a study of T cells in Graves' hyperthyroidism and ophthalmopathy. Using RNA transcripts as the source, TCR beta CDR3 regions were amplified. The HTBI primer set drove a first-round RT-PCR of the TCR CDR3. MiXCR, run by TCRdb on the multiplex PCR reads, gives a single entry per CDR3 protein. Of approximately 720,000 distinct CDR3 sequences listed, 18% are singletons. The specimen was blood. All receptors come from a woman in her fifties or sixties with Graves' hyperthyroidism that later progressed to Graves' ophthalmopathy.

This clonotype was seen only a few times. CDR3 nucleotide sequence: TGTGCCAGCAGCGCGGGACAGGCTTTATACGAGCAGTACTTC. It is translated as CASSAGQALYEQYF. V is TRBV9 and J is TRBJ2-7; the match to TRBD1 covers 8 bases. CDR1 and CDR2 (germline): SGDLS, YYNGEE. The CDR3 has 14 amino acids. The trim removed 3 bases at V and 4 bases at J, leaving 6 bases unmatched.

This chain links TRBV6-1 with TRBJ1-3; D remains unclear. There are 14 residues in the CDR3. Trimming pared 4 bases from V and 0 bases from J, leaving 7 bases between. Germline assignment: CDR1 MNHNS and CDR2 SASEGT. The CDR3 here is CASSGTLSGNTIYF. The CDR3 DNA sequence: TGTGCCAGCAGTGGTACGCTCTCTGGAAACACCATATATTTT.

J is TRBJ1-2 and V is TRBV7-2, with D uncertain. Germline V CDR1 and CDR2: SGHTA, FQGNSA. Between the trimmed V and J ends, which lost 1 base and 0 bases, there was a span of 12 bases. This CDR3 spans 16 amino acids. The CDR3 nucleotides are TGTGCCAGCAGCTTAGTTGAGTTCGAAGCTAACTATGGCTACACCTTC. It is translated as CASSLVEFEANYGYTF.

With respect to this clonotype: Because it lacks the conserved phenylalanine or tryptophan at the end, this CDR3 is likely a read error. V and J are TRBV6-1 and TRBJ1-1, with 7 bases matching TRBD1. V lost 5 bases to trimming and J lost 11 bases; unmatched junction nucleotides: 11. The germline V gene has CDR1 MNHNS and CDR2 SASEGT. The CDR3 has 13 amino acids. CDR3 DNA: TGTGCCAGCAGTAGACAGGGTGATAGGGTTGCTTTCCTT. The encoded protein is CASSRQGDRVAFL.

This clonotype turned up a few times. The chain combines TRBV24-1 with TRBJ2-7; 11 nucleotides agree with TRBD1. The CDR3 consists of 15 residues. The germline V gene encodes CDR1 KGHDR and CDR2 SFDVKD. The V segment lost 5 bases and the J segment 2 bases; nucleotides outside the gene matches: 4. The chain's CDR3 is CATSGGTGGAYEQYF. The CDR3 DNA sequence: TGTGCCACCAGTGGAGGGACAGGGGGAGCCTACGAGCAGTACTTC.

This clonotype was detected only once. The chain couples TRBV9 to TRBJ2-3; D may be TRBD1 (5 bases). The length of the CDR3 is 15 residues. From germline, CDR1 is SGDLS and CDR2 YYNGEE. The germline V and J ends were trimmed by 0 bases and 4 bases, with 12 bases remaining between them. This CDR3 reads CASSVAGIVADTQYF. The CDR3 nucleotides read TGTGCCAGCAGCGTAGCAGGGATAGTAGCAGATACGCAGTATTTT.

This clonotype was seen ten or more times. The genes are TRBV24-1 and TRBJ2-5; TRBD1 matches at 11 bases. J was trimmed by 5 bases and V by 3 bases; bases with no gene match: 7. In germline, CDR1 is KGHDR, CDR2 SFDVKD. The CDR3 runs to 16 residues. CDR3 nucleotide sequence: TGTGCCACCAGTGATCCTGGACAGGGGGCAATGGAGACCCAGTACTTC. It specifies CATSDPGQGAMETQYF.

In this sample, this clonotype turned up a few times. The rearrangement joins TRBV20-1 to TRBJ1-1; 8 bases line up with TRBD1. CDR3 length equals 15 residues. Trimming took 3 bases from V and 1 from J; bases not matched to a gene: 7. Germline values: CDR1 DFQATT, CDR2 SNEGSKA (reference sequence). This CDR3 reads CSASPVDRGNTEAFF. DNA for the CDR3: TGCAGTGCTAGTCCCGTTGACAGGGGGAACACTGAAGCTTTCTTT.

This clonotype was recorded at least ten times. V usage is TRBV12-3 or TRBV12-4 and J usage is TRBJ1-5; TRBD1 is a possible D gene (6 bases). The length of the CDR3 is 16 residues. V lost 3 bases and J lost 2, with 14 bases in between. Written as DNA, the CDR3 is TGTGCCAGCAGTTTCCAGGGGACCGGGGGCAATCAGCCCCAGCATTTT. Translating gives CASSFQGTGGNQPQHF.

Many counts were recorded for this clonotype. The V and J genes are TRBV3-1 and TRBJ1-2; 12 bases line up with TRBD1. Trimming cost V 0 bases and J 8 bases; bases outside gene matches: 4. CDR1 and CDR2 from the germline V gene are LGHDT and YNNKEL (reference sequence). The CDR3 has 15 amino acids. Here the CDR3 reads CASSQEGTGGYGYTF. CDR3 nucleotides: TGTGCCAGCAGCCAAGAAGGGACAGGGGGCTACGGCTACACCTTC.

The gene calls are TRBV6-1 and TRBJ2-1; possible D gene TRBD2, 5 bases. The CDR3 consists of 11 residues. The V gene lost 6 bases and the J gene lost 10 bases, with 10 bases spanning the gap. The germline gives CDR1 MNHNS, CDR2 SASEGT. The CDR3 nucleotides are TGTGCCAGCAGCTCTGGACTGGAGCAGTTCTTC. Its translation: CASSSGLEQFF.

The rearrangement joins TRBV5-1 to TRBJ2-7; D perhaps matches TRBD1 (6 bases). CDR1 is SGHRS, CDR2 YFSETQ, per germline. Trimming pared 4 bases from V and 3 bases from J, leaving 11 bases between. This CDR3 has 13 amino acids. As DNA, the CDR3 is TGCGCCAGCAGCAGGGACAAGATCTACGAGCAGTACTTC. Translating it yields CASSRDKIYEQYF.

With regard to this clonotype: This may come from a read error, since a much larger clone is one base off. The CDR3 DNA follows: TGTGCCAGCAGTGATTGGCTTACCCCCGCGGAGCTGTTTTTT. Protein: CASSDWLTPAELFF. V and J are TRBV2 and TRBJ2-2; D remains ambiguous. V lost 3 bases and J 10 bases, leaving 15 bases between the germline ends. The V gene's germline CDR1 is SNHLY and CDR2 FYNNEI. CDR3 length: 14 amino acids.

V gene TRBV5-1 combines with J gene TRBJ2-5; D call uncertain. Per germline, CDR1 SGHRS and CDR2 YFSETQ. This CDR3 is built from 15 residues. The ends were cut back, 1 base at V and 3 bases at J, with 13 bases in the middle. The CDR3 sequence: CASSLSLEWKETQYF. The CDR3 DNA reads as TGCGCCAGCAGCTTGTCTCTGGAGTGGAAAGAGACCCAGTACTTC.

CDR3 sequence: CASSLKGPNYGYTF. The CDR3 DNA reads as TGTGCCAGCAGCTTAAAGGGACCTAACTATGGCTACACCTTC. The chain uses TRBV5-4 and TRBJ1-2; D is perhaps TRBD1 (5 bases). Trimming removed 2 bases from V and 0 bases from J, with 8 bases in between. Per germline, CDR1 SGHNT and CDR2 YYREEE (reference sequence). The length of the CDR3 is 14 residues.

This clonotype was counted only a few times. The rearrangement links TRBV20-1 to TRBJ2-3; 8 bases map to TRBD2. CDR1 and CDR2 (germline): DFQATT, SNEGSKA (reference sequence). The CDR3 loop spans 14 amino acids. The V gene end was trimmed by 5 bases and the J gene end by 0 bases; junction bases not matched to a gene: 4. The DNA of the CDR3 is TGCAGTGCTCAACGCGGGGGGAGCACAGATACGCAGTATTTT. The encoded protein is CSAQRGGSTDTQYF.

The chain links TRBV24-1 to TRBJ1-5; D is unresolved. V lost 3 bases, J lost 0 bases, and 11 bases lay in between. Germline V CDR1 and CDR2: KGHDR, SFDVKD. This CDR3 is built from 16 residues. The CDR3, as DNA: TGTGCCACCAGTGATGGACGGAGTCATAGCAATCAGCCCCAGCATTTT. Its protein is CATSDGRSHSNQPQHF.

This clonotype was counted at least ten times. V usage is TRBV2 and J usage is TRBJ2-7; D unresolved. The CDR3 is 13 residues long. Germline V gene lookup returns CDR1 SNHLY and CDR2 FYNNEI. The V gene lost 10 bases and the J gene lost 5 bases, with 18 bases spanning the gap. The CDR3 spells CAIDVRLSDEQYF. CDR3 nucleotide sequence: TGTGCCATTGATGTCAGGTTGTCCGACGAGCAGTACTTC.

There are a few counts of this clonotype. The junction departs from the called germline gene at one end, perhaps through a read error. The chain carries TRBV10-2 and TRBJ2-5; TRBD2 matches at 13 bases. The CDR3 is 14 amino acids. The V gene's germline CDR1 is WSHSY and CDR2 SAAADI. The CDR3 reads CASGLAGAQETQCF. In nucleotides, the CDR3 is TGCGCCAGCGGACTAGCGGGGGCCCAAGAGACCCAGTGCTTC.

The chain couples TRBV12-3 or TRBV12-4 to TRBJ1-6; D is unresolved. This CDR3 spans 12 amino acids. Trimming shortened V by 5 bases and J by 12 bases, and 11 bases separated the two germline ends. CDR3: CASSNDAGPLHF. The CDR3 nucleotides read TGTGCCAGCAGTAACGACGCGGGACCCCTCCACTTT.

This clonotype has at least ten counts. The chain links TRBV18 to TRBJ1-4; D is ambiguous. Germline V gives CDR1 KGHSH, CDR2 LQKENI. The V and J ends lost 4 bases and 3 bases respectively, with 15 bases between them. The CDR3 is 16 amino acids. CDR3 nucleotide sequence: TGTGCCAGCTCACTATGGACGGAGCGGGCTAATGAAAAACTGTTTTTT. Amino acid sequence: CASSLWTERANEKLFF.

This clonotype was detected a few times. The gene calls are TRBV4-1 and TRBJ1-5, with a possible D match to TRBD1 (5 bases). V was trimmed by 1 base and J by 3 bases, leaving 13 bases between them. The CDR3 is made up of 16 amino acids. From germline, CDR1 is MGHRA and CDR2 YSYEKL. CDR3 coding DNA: TGCGCCAGCAGCCAAGCTCAAGGGGCTCCCAATCAGCCCCAGCATTTT. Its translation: CASSQAQGAPNQPQHF.

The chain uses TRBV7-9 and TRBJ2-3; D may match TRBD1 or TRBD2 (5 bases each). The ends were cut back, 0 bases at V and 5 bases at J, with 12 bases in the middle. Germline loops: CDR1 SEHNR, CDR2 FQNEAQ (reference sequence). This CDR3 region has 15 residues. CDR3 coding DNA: TGTGCCAGCAGCTTAGCCCGGGGCAGAGAAGATACGCAGTATTTT. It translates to CASSLARGREDTQYF.

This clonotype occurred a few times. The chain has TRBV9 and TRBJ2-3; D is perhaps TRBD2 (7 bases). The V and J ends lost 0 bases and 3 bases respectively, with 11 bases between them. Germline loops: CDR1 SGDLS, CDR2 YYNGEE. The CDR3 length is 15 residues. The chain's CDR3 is CASSVEGGVTDTQYF. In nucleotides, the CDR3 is TGTGCCAGCAGCGTAGAGGGGGGGGTAACAGATACGCAGTATTTT.

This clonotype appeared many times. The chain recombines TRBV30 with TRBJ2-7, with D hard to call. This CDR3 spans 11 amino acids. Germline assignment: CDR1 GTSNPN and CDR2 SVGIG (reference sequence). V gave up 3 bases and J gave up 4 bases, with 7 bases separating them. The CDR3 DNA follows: TGTGCCTGGAGCAGGAGTTACGAGCAGTACTTC. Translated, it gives CAWSRSYEQYF.